These T cell receptor beta chains were read from a single sample in a study of blood T cell repertoires in COVID-19. TCRdb's table, derived via immunoSEQ multiplex PCR, lists solely in-frame clones and lacks some. The table records hundreds of thousands of clones, 85% of them present only once. The sample taken for sequencing was PBMCs or T cells enriched from blood (not recorded which). These receptors originate from a woman aged 45-59 years who had recovered from COVID-19. Both conserved end residues are part of each CDR3. The D gene is left open where the match is weak. Where a row states a size, it is once, few, many or the class of an expanded clone; other rows omit it.

clone size,J gene,D gene,V gene,CDR3 DNA,CDR3 protein
.,TRBJ2-1,TRBD1,TRBV27,TGTGCCAGCAGTCCCGGGACAGGGGGGAATAGGCAGTTCTTC,CASSPGTGGNRQFF
once,TRBJ2-2,TRBD2,TRBV11-3,TGTGCCAGCAGCTTAGGAGGCGCGGGGGAGGGCACCGGGGAGCTGTTTTTT,CASSLGGAGEGTGELFF
.,TRBJ1-1,TRBD1,TRBV30,TGTGCCTGGAGTGTACGCGGGGACAGGGCTTTCTTT,CAWSVRGDRAFF
.,TRBJ2-1,TRBD1,TRBV28,TGTGCCACCAAGACAGGGAGCTCCTACAATGAGCAGTTCTTC,CATKTGSSYNEQFF
.,TRBJ2-2,TRBD2,TRBV10-2,TGCGCCAGCACCTCAGGACTAGCGGGGGGCACCGGGGAGCTGTTTTTT,CASTSGLAGGTGELFF
.,TRBJ1-2,.,TRBV28,TGTGCCAGCACCTTAACCTACAGGGCGTATGGCTACACCTTC,CASTLTYRAYGYTF
.,TRBJ2-3,TRBD2,TRBV7-9,TGTGCCAGCAGCTTGGTTACTAGCGGGGGGCCTAGCACAGATACGCAGTATTTT,CASSLVTSGGPSTDTQYF
.,TRBJ1-1,TRBD1,TRBV3-1/TRBV3-2,TGTGCCAGCAGCCAAGGCAGTCCGGGACAGATGAACACTGAAGCTTTCTTT,CASSQGSPGQMNTEAFF
.,TRBJ2-2,.,TRBV10-1,TGCGCCACCAAACTAGCTATGGACACCGGGGAGCTGTTTTTT,CATKLAMDTGELFF
.,TRBJ2-7,.,TRBV3-1/TRBV3-2,TGTGCCAGCAGCTCATCGGGGGCACTGCGGGGGGAGCAGTACTTC,CASSSSGALRGEQYF
.,TRBJ2-7,TRBD2,TRBV5-6,TGTGCCAGCAGTCGGGGGGCCTACGAGCAGTACTTC,CASSRGAYEQYF
.,TRBJ1-6,TRBD1,TRBV4-1,TGCGCCAGCAGCCAAGGCAGGGGGCGCTCCAATAATTCACCCCTCCACTTT,CASSQGRGRSNNSPLHF
.,TRBJ1-3,.,TRBV6-5,TGTGCCAGCAGGAGCAGGGGAACGGGAAACACCATATATTTT,CASRSRGTGNTIYF
.,TRBJ2-2,TRBD2,TRBV6-5,TGTGCCAGTCAGCCGGGACTAGGAGGAACCGGGGAGCTGTTTTTT,CASQPGLGGTGELFF
few,TRBJ2-1,.,TRBV7-2,TGTGCCAGCAGCTCCCCTAGCTCCTACAATGAGCAGTTCTTC,CASSSPSSYNEQFF
.,TRBJ1-5,TRBD1,TRBV28,TGTGCCAGCAGTTTCCGGGACAGGGTTTGGCAGCCCCAGCATTTT,CASSFRDRVWQPQHF
.,TRBJ2-1,TRBD2,TRBV3-1/TRBV3-2,TGTGCCAGCAGCCAAGAAAGATTGAGCGGGGGGGCCGGCCCTGGCTCCTACAATGAGCAGTTCTTC,CASSQERLSGGAGPGSYNEQFF
once,TRBJ2-5,TRBD1,TRBV15,TGTGCCACCAGCCTACACAGGGGGCTGGAGACCCAGTACTTC,CATSLHRGLETQYF
.,TRBJ1-3,.,TRBV7-2,TGTGCCAGCAGCGTAGTCGCCTATGGAAACACCATATATTTT,CASSVVAYGNTIYF
once,TRBJ1-2,.,TRBV29-1,TGCAGCGTTGTCGATAGGGGGGGTGGCTATGGCTACACCTTC,CSVVDRGGGYGYTF